A single sample gave rise to the 10 T cell receptor beta chains below, sequenced in a study of type 1 regulatory T cells (dated by TCRdb to the early 2020s). Their antigens are not known. TCRdb lists the instrument as Illumina MiSeq. The public sequencing data were trimmed at Q25 with fastp and processed into clonotypes with MiXCR by TCRdb, which kept only in-frame beta chains. A single entry per CDR3 protein holds the most common genes and DNA from its merged rows. The sample includes about 5,800 distinct CDR3 sequences, with under 30% observed a single time. About 8.3% of the sample rests with the top ten. Sequencing was carried out using cultured T cells, either the whole culture or a sorted T cell fraction (not recorded which). The sample's cell subset or site label, decoded: Tr1-enriched cell product generated in vitro against host alloantigens. These TCRs come from a human donor in good health.

This clonotype is medium-sized within its sample. CDR3 nucleotide sequence: TGTGCCACGCGACTAGCGGGAGGAGGAGATACGCAGTATTTT. Its translation is CATRLAGGGDTQYF. The J gene is TRBJ2-3, the V gene TRBV12-3 or TRBV12-4; TRBD2 matches at 13 bases. This CDR3 has 14 residues. After removal of 10 bases from V and 5 bases from J, the junction contained 6 bases not matched to a gene.

In its sample, this clonotype is medium-sized. The chain is built from TRBV5-6 and TRBJ2-7; 7 bases are a match to TRBD1. V shed 0 bases, J shed 4 bases, and the junction held 7 bases outside the gene matches. The CDR3 consists of 15 residues. CDR1 and CDR2 (germline): SGHDT, YYEEEE. The DNA for the CDR3 is TGTGCCAGCAGCTTGGGGCAGGGGGAAGGGTACGAGCAGTACTTC. Translating gives CASSLGQGEGYEQYF.

This rearrangement joins TRBV7-2 to TRBJ2-1, with 11 bases lining up with TRBD2. Trimming cost V 2 bases and J 10 bases; bases outside gene matches: 7. There are 15 residues in the CDR3. Germline V gene sequence: CDR1 SGHTA, CDR2 FQGNSA. CDR3 sequence: CASSLYLAGGREQFF. Written as DNA, the CDR3 is TGTGCCAGCAGCTTATACCTAGCGGGAGGTAGGGAGCAGTTCTTC.

This clonotype was counted at least ten times. This chain joins TRBV7-2 and TRBJ2-7; 10 bases line up with TRBD2. Trimming took 5 bases from V and 3 from J; bases not matched to a gene: 4. In germline, CDR1 is SGHTA, CDR2 FQGNSA. CDR3 length equals 14 residues. The DNA for the CDR3 is TGTGCCAGCAGCCTTCTAGCGGGAGACTACGAGCAGTACTTC. Amino acid sequence: CASSLLAGDYEQYF.

This clonotype has just one count. The genes are TRBV3-1 and TRBJ1-1, with D unclear. From germline, CDR1 is LGHDT and CDR2 YNNKEL (reference sequence). Trimming left V 3 bases short and J 1 base short, with 0 bases between. CDR3 length: 11 residues. CDR3 loop: CASSQNTEAFF. CDR3 DNA sequence: TGTGCCAGCAGCCAGAACACTGAAGCTTTCTTT.

By frequency in the sample, this clonotype is medium-sized. The gene calls are TRBV7-2 and TRBJ2-3; D not resolved. The V and J ends lost 2 bases and 5 bases respectively, with 14 bases between them. The CDR3 loop spans 15 amino acids. Germline-derived CDR1 and CDR2 are SGHTA and FQGNSA. The CDR3 DNA follows: TGTGCCAGCAGCTTAAGGTCTGGCGGTAGAGATACGCAGTATTTT. Its protein product is CASSLRSGGRDTQYF. Looking up the rest from reference TRBV7-2 and TRBJ2-3 gives the full variable domain: GAGVSQSPSNKVTEKGKDVELRCDPISGHTALYWYRQSLGQGLEFLIYFQGNSAPDKSGLPSDRFSAERTGGSVSTLTIQRTQQEDSAVYLCASSLRSGGRDTQYFGPGTRLTVL.

Regarding this clonotype: The junction differs from germline at one of its ends, possibly a read error. V usage is TRBV7-9 and J usage is TRBJ2-1, with D perhaps TRBD2 (7 bases). The CDR3 contains 15 residues. Germline-derived CDR1 and CDR2 are SEHNR and FQNEAQ (reference sequence). CDR3 amino acids: CASSPGGGADNEQFF. The CDR3 coding sequence is TGTGCCAGCAGCCCCGGCGGGGGCGCGGACAATGAGCAGTTCTTT.

Judged by abundance, this clonotype is medium-sized. This chain connects TRBV3-1 to TRBJ1-6; 9 nucleotides match TRBD1. This CDR3 region has 13 residues. The junction had 2 bases not matched to a gene; V was cut back by 7 bases and J by 7 bases. Germline V gene data show CDR1 as LGHDT and CDR2 as YNNKEL (reference sequence). The CDR3 nucleotides read TGTGCCAGCATGGACAGGGGAAATTCACCCCTCCACTTT. Residues: CASMDRGNSPLHF.

This clonotype ranks as medium-sized. V usage is TRBV5-1 and J usage is TRBJ2-7; 8 nucleotides line up with TRBD2. CDR1 SGHRS and CDR2 YFSETQ come from the germline V gene. The CDR3 runs 14 residues. Losses at the gene ends were 2 bases for V and 2 bases for J; bases not matched to a gene: 3. CDR3 nucleotide sequence: TGCGCCAGCAGCTTAGTAGCGGGGACCTACGAGCAGTACTTC. Translated: CASSLVAGTYEQYF.

V gene TRBV20-1 combines with J gene TRBJ2-5, with 7 bases fitting TRBD2. The CDR3 spans 14 residues. Germline CDR1 is DFQATT and CDR2 is SNEGSKA (reference sequence). J gave up 4 bases and V 6 bases, and 11 bases lay outside the gene matches. Written as DNA, the CDR3 is TGCAGTGCGCTGGGGAGGGAGGGTATAGAGACCCAGTACTTC. This encodes CSALGREGIETQYF.